A single sample is the source of the 7 T cell receptor beta chains below, sequenced in a study of patients and donors after allogeneic stem cell transplantation. Each CDR3 protein is one row after TCRdb ran MiXCR on the RT-PCR reads. The table lists tens of thousands of distinct CDR3 sequences, 4.5% to 5% of them singletons. The sequencing input was blood, either unsorted or a sorted T cell fraction (not recorded which). Receptor source: a human donor who was either an allogeneic HSCT recipient or a stem cell or donor lymphocyte infusion donor (not recorded which). It is not recorded whose cells these are; they may come from a transplant donor.

The sample holds many counts of this clonotype. The chain links TRBV18 to TRBJ2-7; D might be TRBD2 (6 bases). Trimming removed 2 bases from V and 3 bases from J, with 11 bases in between. Germline CDR1 KGHSH, CDR2 LQKENI. This CDR3 is 14 amino acids long. The CDR3 region is CASSPYSGDYEQYF. The CDR3 bases are TGTGCCAGCTCACCATATAGCGGAGACTACGAGCAGTACTTC.

This clonotype was recorded at least ten times. This chain joins TRBV10-3 and TRBJ2-7; D not resolved. Germline V CDR1 and CDR2: ENHRY, SYGVKD. The CDR3 consists of 15 residues. Trimming stripped 3 bases from V and 9 bases from J, with 21 bases between. CDR3 DNA: TGTGCCATCAGTGACCGAACCCCCATTGATTTAGGGCAGTACTTC. Its protein is CAISDRTPIDLGQYF.

This clonotype was recorded at least ten times. The chain has TRBV5-1 and TRBJ2-1, with no clear D. Trimming left V 4 bases short and J 2 bases short, with 22 bases between. CDR1 is SGHRS and CDR2 is YFSETQ in the germline V gene. The CDR3 consists of 18 residues. The CDR3 DNA reads as TGCGCCAGCAGCGCCGAATGGGTGGCGAGAGGTACCTACAATGAGCAGTTCTTC. Its protein is CASSAEWVARGTYNEQFF.

The chain couples TRBV5-4 to TRBJ2-3; D unclear. The CDR3 length is 13 residues. Germline CDR1 is SGHNT and CDR2 is YYREEE (reference sequence). The ends were cut back, 6 bases at V and 0 bases at J, with 8 bases in the middle. The CDR3 region has the DNA TGTGCCAGCATCCAGACTAGCACAGATACGCAGTATTTT. Encoded protein: CASIQTSTDTQYF. The full variable domain, in which reference TRBV5-4 and TRBJ2-3 provide the parts outside the CDR3, is ETGVTQSPTHLIKTRGQQVTLRCSSQSGHNTVSWYQQALGQGPQFIFQYYREEENGRGNFPPRFSGLQFPNYSSELNVNALELDDSALYLCASIQTSTDTQYFGPGTRLTVL.

This clonotype was seen ten or more times. V and J are TRBV5-1 and TRBJ2-1; D is ambiguous. CDR3 size: 15 residues. Germline values: CDR1 SGHRS, CDR2 YFSETQ. V gave up 4 bases and J gave up 0 bases, with 11 bases separating them. The chain's CDR3 is CASSPWTSSYNEQFF. The CDR3 DNA reads as TGCGCCAGCAGCCCCTGGACGAGCTCCTACAATGAGCAGTTCTTC.

This chain joins TRBV3-1 and TRBJ1-2; D call uncertain. The CDR3 consists of 11 residues. Germline-derived CDR1 and CDR2 are LGHDT and YNNKEL (reference sequence). V was cut by 3 bases and J by 8 bases, with 7 bases left in between. Here the CDR3 reads CASSHLLGYTF. The CDR3 DNA is TGTGCCAGCAGCCATTTGTTAGGCTACACCTTC. The variable domain in full, with the rest retrieved from reference TRBV3-1 and TRBJ1-2, is DTAVSQTPKYLVTQMGNDKSIKCEQNLGHDTMYWYKQDSKKFLKIMFSYNNKELIINETVPNRFSPKSPDKAHLNLHINSLELGDSAVYFCASSHLLGYTFGSGTRLTVV.

This clonotype has at least ten counts. The V call is TRBV7-3, the J call TRBJ2-6; 9 nucleotides align to TRBD1. The V gene's germline CDR1 is SGHTA and CDR2 FQGTGA. This CDR3 region has 18 residues. Unmatched junction bases numbered 8, after V lost 5 bases and J lost 0 bases. Here the CDR3 DNA reads TGTGCCAGCAGCCTCCCGGGACAGGGTCTCTCTGGGGCCAACGTCCTGACTTTC. Encoded protein: CASSLPGQGLSGANVLTF.